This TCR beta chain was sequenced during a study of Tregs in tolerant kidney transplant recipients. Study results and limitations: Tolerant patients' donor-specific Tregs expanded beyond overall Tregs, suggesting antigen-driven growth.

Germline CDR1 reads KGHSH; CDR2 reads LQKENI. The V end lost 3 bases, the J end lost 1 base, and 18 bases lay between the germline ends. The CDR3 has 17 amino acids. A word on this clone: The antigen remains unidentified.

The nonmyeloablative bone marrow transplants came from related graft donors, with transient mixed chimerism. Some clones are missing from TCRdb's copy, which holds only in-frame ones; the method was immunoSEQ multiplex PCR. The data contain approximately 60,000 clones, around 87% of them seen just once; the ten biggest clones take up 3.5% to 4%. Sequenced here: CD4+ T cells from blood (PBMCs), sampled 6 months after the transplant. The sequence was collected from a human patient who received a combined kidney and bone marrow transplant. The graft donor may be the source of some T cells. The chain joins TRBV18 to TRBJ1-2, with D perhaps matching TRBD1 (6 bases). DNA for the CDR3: TGTGCCAGCTCACCGACAGGAATAGCGCCTCTTAACTATGGCTACACCTTC. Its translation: CASSPTGIAPLNYGYTF.